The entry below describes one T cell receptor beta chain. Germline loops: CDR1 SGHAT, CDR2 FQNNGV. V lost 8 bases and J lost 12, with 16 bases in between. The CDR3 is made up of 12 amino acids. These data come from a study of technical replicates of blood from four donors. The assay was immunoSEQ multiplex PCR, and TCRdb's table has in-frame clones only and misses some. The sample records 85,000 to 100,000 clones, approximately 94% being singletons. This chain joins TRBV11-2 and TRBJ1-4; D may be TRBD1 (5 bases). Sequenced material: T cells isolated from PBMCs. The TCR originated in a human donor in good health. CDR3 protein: CASGFSGIQLFF. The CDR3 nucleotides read TGTGCCAGCGGATTCTCAGGGATTCAACTGTTTTTT.